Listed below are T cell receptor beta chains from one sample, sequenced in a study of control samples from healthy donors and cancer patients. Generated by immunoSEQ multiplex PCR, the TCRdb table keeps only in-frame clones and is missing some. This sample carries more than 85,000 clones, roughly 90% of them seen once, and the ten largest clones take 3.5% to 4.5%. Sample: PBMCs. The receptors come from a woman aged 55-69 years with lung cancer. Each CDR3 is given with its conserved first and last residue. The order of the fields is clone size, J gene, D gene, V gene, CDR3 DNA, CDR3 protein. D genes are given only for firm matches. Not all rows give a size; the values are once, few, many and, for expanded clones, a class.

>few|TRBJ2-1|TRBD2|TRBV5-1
TGCGCCAGCAGCCTTCAGACTAGCGGGGGGCCCTACAATGAGCAGTTCTTC
CASSLQTSGGPYNEQFF
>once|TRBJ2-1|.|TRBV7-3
TGTGCCAGCAGCATGGGGGACGGGTCCTACAATGAGCAGTTCTTC
CASSMGDGSYNEQFF
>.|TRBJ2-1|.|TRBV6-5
TGTGCCAGCAGGGGAAAAGAGGTGACTAACAATGAGCAGTTCTTC
CASRGKEVTNNEQFF
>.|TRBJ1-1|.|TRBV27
TGTGCCAGCAGTTCCCCGGGGGGAACAGCTTTCTTT
CASSSPGGTAFF
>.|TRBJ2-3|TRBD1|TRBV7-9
TGTGCCAGCAGCTTAATCCAGACAGGGCCAGATACGCAGTATTTT
CASSLIQTGPDTQYF
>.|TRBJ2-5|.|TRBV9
TGTGCCAGCAGCGTAGGTGTATTGAGCCAAGAGACCCAGTACTTC
CASSVGVLSQETQYF
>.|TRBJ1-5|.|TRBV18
TGTGCCAGCTCTGCGGGAGGGCCCAATCAGCCCCAGCATTTT
CASSAGGPNQPQHF
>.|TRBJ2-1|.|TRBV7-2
TGTGCCAGCAGCTTAGTCGGGGGTTTCAATGAGCAGTTCTTC
CASSLVGGFNEQFF
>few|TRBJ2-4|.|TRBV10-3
TGTGCCATCAGTGAGGGAGCAAGTGGGGACATTCAGTACTTC
CAISEGASGDIQYF
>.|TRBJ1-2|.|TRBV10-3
TGTGCCATCAGTGAGTCGGGTCCATTCACGGACACTGGCTACACCTTC
CAISESGPFTDTGYTF
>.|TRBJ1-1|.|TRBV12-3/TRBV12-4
TGTGCCAGCAGTTTATGGGTTAACACTGAAGCTTTCTTT
CASSLWVNTEAFF
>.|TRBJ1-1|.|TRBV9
TGTGCCAGCACCCCCCCAGGCGGCGCGGCGAACACTGAAGCTTTCTTT
CASTPPGGAANTEAFF
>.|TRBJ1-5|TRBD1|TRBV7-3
TGTGCCAGCATCTCCAGGGTACAGGGGTTATGGCATCAGCCCCAGCATTTT
CASISRVQGLWHQPQHF
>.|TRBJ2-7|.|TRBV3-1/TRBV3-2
TGTGCCAGCAGCCTATCCACGACCACAGGGACCAAGCTCTACGAGCAGTACTTC
CASSLSTTTGTKLYEQYF
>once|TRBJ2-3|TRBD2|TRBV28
TGTGCCAGCACCCTCACGGGAGGGATCACAGATACGCAGTATTTT
CASTLTGGITDTQYF
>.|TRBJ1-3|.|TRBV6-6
TGTGCCAGCAGCCTCCCGGGAGCCAACGGAAACACCATATATTTT
CASSLPGANGNTIYF
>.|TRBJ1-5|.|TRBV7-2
TGTGCCAGCAGCCTACAGGGTATGCCCCAGCATTTT
CASSLQGMPQHF
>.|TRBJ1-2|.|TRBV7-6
TGTGCCAGCAGCTTAGAAGAGGGGGAGTATGGCTACACCTTC
CASSLEEGEYGYTF
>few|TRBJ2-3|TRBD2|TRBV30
TGTGCCTGGACGTCACTAGCGTACACAGATACGCAGTATTTT
CAWTSLAYTDTQYF
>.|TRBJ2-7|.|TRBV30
TGTGCCTTTTCCCTTCTGACTACCTACGAGCAGTACTTC
CAFSLLTTYEQYF
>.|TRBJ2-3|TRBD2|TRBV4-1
TGCGCCAGCAGCCAAGAGGGACTAGCGGGGGACCAGATACGGGTTGCGAGATTAGCGCAGTATTTT
CASSQEGLAGDQIRVARLAQYF
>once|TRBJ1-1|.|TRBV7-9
TGTGCCAGCTGCAGCGGGGGCTCGGTGAACACTGAAGCTTTCTTT
CASCSGGSVNTEAFF
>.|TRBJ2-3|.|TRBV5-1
TGCGCCAGCAGCTTCCAGGGGCAACGAGATACGCAGTATTTT
CASSFQGQRDTQYF
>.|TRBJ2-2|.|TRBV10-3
TGTGCCATCAGTGGCCTGATCCGGAACACCGGGGAGCTGTTTTTT
CAISGLIRNTGELFF
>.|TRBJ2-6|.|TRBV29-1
TGCAGCGTGGGGGAACAGGCCAACGTCCTGACTTTC
CSVGEQANVLTF
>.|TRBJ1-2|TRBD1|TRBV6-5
TGTGCCAGCAGCTCCGGGACAGACATCTATGGCTACACCTTC
CASSSGTDIYGYTF
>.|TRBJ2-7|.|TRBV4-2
TGTGCCAGCAGCCAAGGTCGCCAGTACGAGCAGTACTTC
CASSQGRQYEQYF
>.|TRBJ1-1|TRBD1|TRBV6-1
TGTGCCAGCAGTGACCGCGCGGGACAGTTCCCCAGGGGGAACACTGAAGCTTTCTTT
CASSDRAGQFPRGNTEAFF